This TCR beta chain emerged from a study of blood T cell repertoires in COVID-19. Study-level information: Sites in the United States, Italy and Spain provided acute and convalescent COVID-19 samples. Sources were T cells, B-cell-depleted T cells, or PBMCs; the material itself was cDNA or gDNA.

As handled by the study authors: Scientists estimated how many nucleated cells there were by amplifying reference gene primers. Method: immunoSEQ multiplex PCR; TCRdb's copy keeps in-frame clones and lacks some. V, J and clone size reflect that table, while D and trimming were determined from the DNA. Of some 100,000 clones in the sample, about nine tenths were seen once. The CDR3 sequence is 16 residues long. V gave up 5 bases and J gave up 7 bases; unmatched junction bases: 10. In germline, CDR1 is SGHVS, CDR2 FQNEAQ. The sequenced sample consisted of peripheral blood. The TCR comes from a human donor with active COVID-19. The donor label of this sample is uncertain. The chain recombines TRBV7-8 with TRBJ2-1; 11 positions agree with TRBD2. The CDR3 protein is CASSTSLAGGSNEQFF. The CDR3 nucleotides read TGTGCCAGCAGCACAAGTCTAGCGGGGGGATCGAATGAGCAGTTCTTC. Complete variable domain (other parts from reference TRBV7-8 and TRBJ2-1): GAGVSQSPRYKVAKRGQDVALRCDPISGHVSLFWYQQALGQGPEFLTYFQNEAQLDKSGLPSDRFFAERPEGSVSTLKIQRTQQEDSAVYLCASSTSLAGGSNEQFFGPGTRLTVL.